The 18 T cell receptor beta chains below were found in one sample sequenced in a study of blood T cell repertoires in COVID-19. The method was immunoSEQ multiplex PCR; TCRdb's version includes in-frame clones alone and lacks a portion of them. The sample lists tens of thousands of clones, approximately 82% occurring once. Sequencing input: peripheral blood. The receptor source for this set is a man in his fifties or sixties with active COVID-19.

The J gene is TRBJ2-6, the V gene TRBV7-6; weak D call: TRBD1 (5 bases). CDR1 and CDR2 (germline): SGHVS, FNYEAQ. This CDR3 region has 17 residues. Trimming took off 2 bases at V and 0 bases at J, with 11 bases between the two ends. In DNA, the CDR3 is TGTGCCAGCAGCTTATATCAGGGCCCCTCTGGGGCCAACGTCCTGACTTTC. This translates into CASSLYQGPSGANVLTF.

This rearrangement joins TRBV9 to TRBJ1-5; D is perhaps TRBD1 (5 bases). V dropped 0 bases and J dropped 3 bases, with 10 bases sitting between them. The CDR3 runs to 15 residues. Germline lookup yields CDR1 SGDLS and CDR2 YYNGEE. For the CDR3, the DNA is TGTGCCAGCAGCGTAGGGCCAGGGATCAATCAGCCCCAGCATTTT. This encodes CASSVGPGINQPQHF.

The chain is built from TRBV3-1 (or the pseudogene TRBV3-2) and TRBJ1-1; D gene ambiguous. V shed 1 base and J shed 0 bases, with 6 bases lying between them. This CDR3 has 14 residues. The germline V gene encodes CDR1 LGHDT and CDR2 YNNKEL (reference sequence). CDR3 loop: CASSQGTLNTEAFF. DNA for the CDR3: TGTGCCAGCAGCCAAGGGACTTTGAACACTGAAGCTTTCTTT.

This clone has only a few counts. The rearrangement uses TRBV28 and TRBJ2-7, with D perhaps matching TRBD2 (5 bases). Germline V gene data show CDR1 as MDHEN and CDR2 as SYDVKM. The CDR3 is 13 residues long. V gave up 6 bases and J gave up 2 bases, with 11 bases separating them. The CDR3 nucleotides are TGTGCCAGCAGCTCCAGGACTCCCTACGAGCAGTACTTC. Translating gives CASSSRTPYEQYF.

The V call is TRBV5-1, the J call TRBJ2-1; 8 nucleotides match TRBD1. Germline V gives CDR1 SGHRS, CDR2 YFSETQ. J gave up 4 bases and V 4 bases, and 4 bases lay outside the gene matches. This CDR3 comprises 14 residues. The CDR3 region has the DNA TGCGCCAGCAGCCTGGACAGGGATTACAATGAGCAGTTCTTC. It translates to CASSLDRDYNEQFF.

V usage is TRBV5-1 and J usage is TRBJ2-1, with 16 bases identical to TRBD2. The J segment lost 6 bases and the V segment lost 4 bases, leaving 10 bases of the junction unmatched. The CDR3 loop spans 18 amino acids. CDR1 is SGHRS, CDR2 YFSETQ, per germline. DNA for the CDR3: TGCGCCAGCAGCAGGCCGGGGACTAGCGGGGGGGCGTCCAATGAGCAGTTCTTC. Amino acid sequence: CASSRPGTSGGASNEQFF.

This clone has a single count. The chain joins TRBV24-1 to TRBJ2-1, with TRBD2 matching 11 bases. V was pared by 10 bases and J by 2 bases, with 24 bases of the junction left unmatched. CDR1 and CDR2 from the germline V gene are KGHDR and SFDVKD. CDR3 length equals 21 residues. Here the CDR3 DNA reads TGTGCCACGCAGGGTAAGAGCGCACGACTAGCGGGATCACCTCCCTACAATGAGCAGTTCTTC. Translation gives CATQGKSARLAGSPPYNEQFF.

V usage is TRBV19 and J usage is TRBJ1-1; no definite D call. Germline CDR1 reads LNHDA; CDR2 reads SQIVND (reference sequence). The CDR3 extends over 11 amino acids. Trimming removed 5 bases from V and 7 bases from J, with 8 bases in between. The CDR3 protein is CASSGALEAFF. CDR3 in DNA: TGTGCCAGTAGTGGAGCACTTGAAGCTTTCTTT. The complete variable domain, with remaining parts taken from reference TRBV19 and TRBJ1-1, reads DGGITQSPKYLFRKEGQNVTLSCEQNLNHDAMYWYRQDPGQGLRLIYYSQIVNDFQKGDIAEGYSVSREKKESFPLTVTSAQKNPTAFYLCASSGALEAFFGQGTRLTVV.

This chain links TRBV28 with TRBJ2-2; TRBD2 aligns across 9 bases. The V segment lost 8 bases and the J segment 6 bases; nucleotides outside the gene matches: 4. This CDR3 comprises 13 residues. Germline CDR1 reads MDHEN; CDR2 reads SYDVKM. The CDR3 reads CASAVAGAGELFF. The CDR3 nucleotides are TGTGCCAGCGCCGTAGCGGGAGCCGGGGAGCTGTTTTTT. The whole variable domain, filled in from reference TRBV28 and TRBJ2-2, reads DVKVTQSSRYLVKRTGEKVFLECVQDMDHENMFWYRQDPGLGLRLIYFSYDVKMKEKGDIPEGYSVSREKKERFSLILESASTNQTSMYLCASAVAGAGELFFGEGSRLTVL.

CDR3 in DNA: TGTGCCAGTAGTATCCGGACGGGATCAGGCGGGGAGCTGTTTTTT. Amino acid sequence: CASSIRTGSGGELFF. The V call is TRBV19, the J call TRBJ2-2; weak D call: TRBD2 (5 bases). In germline, CDR1 is LNHDA, CDR2 SQIVND (reference sequence). Trimming removed 3 bases from V and 7 bases from J, with 15 bases in between. The CDR3 runs to 15 residues.

CDR3: CASSLEEVSGTQYF. The CDR3 bases are TGTGCCAGCAGCTTGGAGGAGGTTAGCGGGACCCAGTACTTC. The rearrangement joins TRBV7-3 to TRBJ2-5, with D perhaps TRBD2 (6 bases). Germline loops: CDR1 SGHTA, CDR2 FQGTGA. With 3 bases removed from V and 7 bases from J, the gap between germline ends came to 15 bases. The length of the CDR3 is 14 residues. Looking up the rest from reference TRBV7-3 and TRBJ2-5 gives the full variable domain: GAGVSQTPSNKVTEKGKYVELRCDPISGHTALYWYRQSLGQGPEFLIYFQGTGAADDSGLPNDRFFAVRPEGSVSTLKIQRTERGDSAVYLCASSLEEVSGTQYFGPGTRLLVL.

The rearrangement uses TRBV6-1 and TRBJ2-7; the D gene is possibly TRBD1 (6 bases). There are 13 residues in the CDR3. Trimming left V 0 bases short and J 11 bases short, with 14 bases between. Germline CDR1 and CDR2: MNHNS and SASEGT. CDR3 coding DNA: TGTGCCAGCAGTGAAGCGCTTCGGGACAAGGAGTACTTC. As protein: CASSEALRDKEYF.

The chain has TRBV5-1 and TRBJ2-3; 7 bases align to TRBD2. After removal of 5 bases from V and 2 bases from J, the junction contained 8 bases not matched to a gene. CDR3 size: 15 residues. CDR1 SGHRS and CDR2 YFSETQ come from the germline V gene. CDR3 in DNA: TGCGCCAGCAGAACGGGGGGAGACCCCACAGATACGCAGTATTTT. Translation gives CASRTGGDPTDTQYF. The full variable domain, with the rest looked up from reference TRBV5-1 and TRBJ2-3, is KAGVTQTPRYLIKTRGQQVTLSCSPISGHRSVSWYQQTPGQGLQFLFEYFSETQRNKGNFPGRFSGRQFSNSRSEMNVSTLELGDSALYLCASRTGGDPTDTQYFGPGTRLTVL.

The CDR3 here is CASAVTGGNTEAFF. The DNA for the CDR3 is TGTGCCAGTGCCGTGACAGGGGGGAACACTGAAGCTTTCTTT. V gene TRBV19 combines with J gene TRBJ1-1; 9 bases are shared with TRBD1. Germline-derived CDR1 and CDR2 are LNHDA and SQIVND (reference sequence). The CDR3 length is 14 residues. V trimming: 8 bases; J trimming: 1 base; junction bases outside the gene matches: 5.

The chain combines TRBV19 with TRBJ2-3; tentatively, D is TRBD2 (6 bases). Trimming cost V 4 bases and J 1 base, with 15 bases left between them. The CDR3 consists of 16 residues. Looked up from germline, CDR1 is LNHDA and CDR2 is SQIVND (reference sequence). This CDR3 reads CASSNIRDLGTDTQYF. In DNA, the CDR3 is TGTGCCAGTAGTAACATCCGGGACTTGGGCACAGATACGCAGTATTTT.

This chain uses TRBV6-2 or TRBV6-3 with TRBJ1-5; TRBD1 aligns across 8 bases. This CDR3 region has 16 residues. Per the germline V gene, CDR1 is MNHEY and CDR2 is SVGEGT. The V and J ends lost 2 bases and 4 bases, in that order; junction bases with no gene match: 7. The CDR3 region has the DNA TGTGCCAGCAGTTACCAGCGGACAGGGAAAAATCAGCCCCAGCATTTT. It specifies CASSYQRTGKNQPQHF.

The chain is built from TRBV28 and TRBJ1-6; 12 nucleotides match TRBD1. Unmatched junction bases numbered 6, after V lost 6 bases and J lost 9 bases. The CDR3 is made up of 15 amino acids. Germline CDR1 reads MDHEN; CDR2 reads SYDVKM. The CDR3, as DNA: TGTGCCAGCAGCCCGGGACAGGGGGCTAGTTCACCCCTCCACTTT. Protein sequence: CASSPGQGASSPLHF.

CDR3 in DNA: TGTGCCAGCACCTTCGGGCGGGGAGTACAAGAGACCCAGTACTTC. This gives the protein CASTFGRGVQETQYF. The chain has TRBV7-8 and TRBJ2-5; the D gene is possibly TRBD2 (6 bases). Germline values: CDR1 SGHVS, CDR2 FQNEAQ. V lost 7 bases and J 2 bases, leaving 17 bases between the germline ends. This CDR3 is 15 amino acids long.